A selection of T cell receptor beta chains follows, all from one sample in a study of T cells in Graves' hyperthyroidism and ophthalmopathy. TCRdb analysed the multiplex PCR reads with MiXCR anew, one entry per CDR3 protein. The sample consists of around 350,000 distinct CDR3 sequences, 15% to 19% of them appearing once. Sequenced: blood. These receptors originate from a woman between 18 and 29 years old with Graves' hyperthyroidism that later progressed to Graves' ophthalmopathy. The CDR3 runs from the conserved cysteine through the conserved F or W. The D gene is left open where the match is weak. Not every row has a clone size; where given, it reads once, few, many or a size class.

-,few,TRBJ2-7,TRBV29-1,TGCAGCGTTGAAGACAATGGACTCACCTACGAGCAGTACTTC,CSVEDNGLTYEQYF
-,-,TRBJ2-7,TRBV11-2,TGTGCCAGCAGCCCGGGGGCTATTGTTAGGCGGGAGTTTCGGAACTACGAGCAGTACTTC,CASSPGAIVRREFRNYEQYF
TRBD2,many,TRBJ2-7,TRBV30,TGTGCCTGGAGGACGTGGGGGGGCTCCTACGAGCAGTACTTC,CAWRTWGGSYEQYF
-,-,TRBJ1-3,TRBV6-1,TGTGCCAGCAGTGAATGGGGGGGGACACCGAGAAACACCATATATTTT,CASSEWGGTPRNTIYF
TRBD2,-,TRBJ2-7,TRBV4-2,TGTGCCAGCAGCCCGGGGGGGGCTAGGGAGCAGTACTTC,CASSPGGAREQYF
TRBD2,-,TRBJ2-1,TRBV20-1,TGCAGTGCTCTCCCGGGACTAGCAGTCTCCTACAATGAGCAGTTCTTC,CSALPGLAVSYNEQFF
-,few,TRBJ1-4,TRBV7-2,TGTGCCAGCAGCCCCTGGGGGGGGGGCGAAAAACTGTTTTTT,CASSPWGGGEKLFF
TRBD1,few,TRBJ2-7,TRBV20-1,TGCAGTGCTAGCGGGACAGGGTCCTACGAGCAGTACTTC,CSASGTGSYEQYF
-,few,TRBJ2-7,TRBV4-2,TGTGCCAGCAGCCAAGAGACTGGCTCCCCCTACGAGCAGTACTTC,CASSQETGSPYEQYF
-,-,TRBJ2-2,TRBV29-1,TGCAGCGTGCGACTCGCGCCCGCCGGGGAGCTGTTTTTT,CSVRLAPAGELFF